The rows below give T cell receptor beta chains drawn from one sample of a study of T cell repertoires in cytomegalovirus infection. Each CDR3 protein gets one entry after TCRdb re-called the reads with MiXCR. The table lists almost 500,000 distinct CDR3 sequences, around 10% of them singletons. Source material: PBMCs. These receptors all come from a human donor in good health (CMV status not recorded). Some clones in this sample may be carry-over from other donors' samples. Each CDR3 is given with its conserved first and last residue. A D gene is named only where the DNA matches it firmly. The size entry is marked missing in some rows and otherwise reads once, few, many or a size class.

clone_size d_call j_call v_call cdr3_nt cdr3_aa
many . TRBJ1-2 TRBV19 TGTGCCAGTAGTATATCATCGGACTATGGCTACACCTTC CASSISSDYGYTF
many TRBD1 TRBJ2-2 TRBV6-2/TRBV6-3 TGTGCCAGCAGTACCCACAGGGGGCGCGCCGGGGAGCTGTTTTTT CASSTHRGRAGELFF
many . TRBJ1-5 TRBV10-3 TGTGCCATTGGCAATCAGCCCCAGCATTTT CAIGNQPQHF
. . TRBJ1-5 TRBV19 TGTGCCAGTAGTATAGATCAGGATCAGCCCCAGCATTTT CASSIDQDQPQHF
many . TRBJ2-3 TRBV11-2 TGTGCCAGCAGCCGGAACGGGCTAGCGATTAGCACAGATACGCAGTATTTT CASSRNGLAISTDTQYF
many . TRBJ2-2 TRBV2 TGTGCCAGCAGTCAAGAACCTACGGGGGCTCCTTTTACCGGGGAGCTGTTTTTT CASSQEPTGAPFTGELFF
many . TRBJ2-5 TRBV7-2 TGTGCCAGCAGCAAGCGAGATGGGGAGACCCAGTACTTC CASSKRDGETQYF
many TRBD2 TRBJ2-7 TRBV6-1 TGTGCCAGCAGTTGGGGACTAGCGGGAGGACGCGTTGGCGAGCAGTACTTC CASSWGLAGGRVGEQYF
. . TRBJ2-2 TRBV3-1 TGTGCCAGCAGCCATTGGGGAGAACTCGGGGAGCTGTTTTTT CASSHWGELGELFF
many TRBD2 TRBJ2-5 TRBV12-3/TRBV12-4 TGTGCCAGCAGTTTCGGGACTAGCCGGGAGACCCAGTACTTC CASSFGTSRETQYF
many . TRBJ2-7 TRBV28 TGTGCCAGCAGGAATGGGAAGCGACTGCTCTACGAGCAGTACTTC CASRNGKRLLYEQYF
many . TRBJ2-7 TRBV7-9 TGTGCCAGCAGCACCACAGTAGAGAGTGAGCAGTACTTC CASSTTVESEQYF
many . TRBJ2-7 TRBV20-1 TGCAGTGCTAGTCGGGACATATCCTACGAGCAGTACTTC CSASRDISYEQYF
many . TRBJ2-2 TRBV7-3 TGTGCCAGCAGCCTGACAGCGTCCGGGGAGCTGTTTTTT CASSLTASGELFF
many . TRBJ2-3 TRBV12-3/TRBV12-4 TGTGCCAGCAGGGGCTCGGGCGGGACGAGCACAGATACGCAGTATTTT CASRGSGGTSTDTQYF
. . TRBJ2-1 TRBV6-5 TGTGCCAGCAGTTATGCCAATGAGCAGTTCTTC CASSYANEQFF
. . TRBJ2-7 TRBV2 TGTGCCAGCAGTGAAGCGCTGGCAGGGAACCACGAGCAGTACTTC CASSEALAGNHEQYF
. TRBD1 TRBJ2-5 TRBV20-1 TGCAGTGCTAGTCAGGGGGCGAACCGAGAGACCCAGTACTTC CSASQGANRETQYF
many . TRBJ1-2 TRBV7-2 TGTGCCAGCAGCTTAGAAGGCCCCCCACAGGGCTACTATGGCTACACCTTC CASSLEGPPQGYYGYTF
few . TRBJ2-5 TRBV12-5 TGTGCTAGTGCCCCCGGACGGGGGCGGGAAGAGACCCAGTACTTC CASAPGRGREETQYF
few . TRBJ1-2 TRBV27 TGTGCCAGCAGTTCTCGGATGGTCCGGATACAGGGCGGCTACACCTTC CASSSRMVRIQGGYTF
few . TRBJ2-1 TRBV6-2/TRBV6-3 TGTGCCAGCAGTTACCTGGGGGGTAGCTACAATGAGCAGTTCTTC CASSYLGGSYNEQFF
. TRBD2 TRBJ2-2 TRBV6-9 TGTGCCAGCCGGGGGGGGCGCGACACCGGGGAGCTGTTTTTT CASRGGRDTGELFF
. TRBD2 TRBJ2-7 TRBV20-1 TGCAGTGCTAGAGATGTTACTAGCGGGAGCATGTACGAGCAGTACTTC CSARDVTSGSMYEQYF
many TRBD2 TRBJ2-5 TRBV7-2 TGTGCCAGCAGCTCGCCGGGACTAGCGGGCCTCCAAGAGACCCAGTACTTC CASSSPGLAGLQETQYF
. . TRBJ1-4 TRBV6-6 TGTGCCAGCAGTTACTATGGCAGCAATGAAAAACTGTTTTTT CASSYYGSNEKLFF
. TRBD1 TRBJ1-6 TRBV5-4 TGTGCCAGCAGCTTGTCTCTCGACAGGGTGAATTCACCCCTCCACTTT CASSLSLDRVNSPLHF
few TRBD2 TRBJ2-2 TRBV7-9 TGTGCCAGCAGCTTAAGCGGGGGCCTCGGCACCGGGGAGCTGTTTTTT CASSLSGGLGTGELFF
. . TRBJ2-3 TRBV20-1 TGCAGTGCTAGAGCAATATCCGCAAGGAGCACAGATACGCAGTATTTT CSARAISARSTDTQYF
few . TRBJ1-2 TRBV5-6 TGTGCCAGCAGCTTGACAGGGCAAGTCTATGGCTACACCTTC CASSLTGQVYGYTF
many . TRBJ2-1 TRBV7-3 TGTGCCAGCAGTATGGGGGTGGGGAATGAGCAGTTCTTC CASSMGVGNEQFF
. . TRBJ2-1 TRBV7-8 TGTGCCAGCGGTCAAAGCTCCTACAATGAGCAGTTCTTC CASGQSSYNEQFF
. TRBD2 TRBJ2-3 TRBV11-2 TGTGCCAGCAGCTCTGAGCGGGGAGGGCACCCGTATACGCAGTATTTT CASSSERGGHPYTQYF
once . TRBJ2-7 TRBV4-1 TGCGCCAGCAGCCAGAAGGAAACCTACGAGCAGTACTTC CASSQKETYEQYF
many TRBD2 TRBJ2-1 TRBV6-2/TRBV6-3 TGTGCCAGCAGTTACGACGGGGGGAGCTCCTACAATGAGCAGTTCTTC CASSYDGGSSYNEQFF
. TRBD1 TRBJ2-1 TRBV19 TGTGCCAGTAGAACCGGGACAGCCAATGAGCAGTTCTTC CASRTGTANEQFF
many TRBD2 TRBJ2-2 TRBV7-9 TGTGCCAGCAGCTTCCGCCCTAGCGGGAGGAGATCCTTCGGGGAGCTGTTTTTT CASSFRPSGRRSFGELFF
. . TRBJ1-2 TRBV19 TGTGCCAGTAGTATAGCCCGGACCTTCCGGGCAGCAGGATGGGGTGGCTACACCTTC CASSIARTFRAAGWGGYTF
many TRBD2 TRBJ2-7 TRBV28 TGTGCCAGCACCGATCCGGGACTAGCGGAATATGCCTACGAGCAGTACTTC CASTDPGLAEYAYEQYF
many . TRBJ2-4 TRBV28 TGTGCCAGCATTGAAGACACCTCCAAAAACATTCAGTACTTC CASIEDTSKNIQYF
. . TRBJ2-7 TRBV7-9 TGTGCCAGCAGCGGGGCGGGGCAGGGGACCTACGAGCAGTACTTC CASSGAGQGTYEQYF
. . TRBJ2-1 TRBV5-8 TGTGCCAGCAGCTCCTTCTTGGGGTCCTACAATGAGCAGTTCTTC CASSSFLGSYNEQFF
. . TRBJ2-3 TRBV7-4 TGTGCCAGCAGCCCCCAGAGGGACTTAGCCACAGATACGCAGTATTTT CASSPQRDLATDTQYF
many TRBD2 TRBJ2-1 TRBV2 TGTGCCAGCAAGTTGATGCGGGAGGGGTCCTACAATGAGCAGTTCTTC CASKLMREGSYNEQFF
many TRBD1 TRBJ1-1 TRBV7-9 TGTGCCAGCAGCTACAGGGGAGGGACTGAAGCTTTCTTT CASSYRGGTEAFF
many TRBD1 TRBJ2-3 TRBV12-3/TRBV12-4 TGTGCCAGCAGTTCCGGGACAGGGGATGATACGCAGTATTTT CASSSGTGDDTQYF
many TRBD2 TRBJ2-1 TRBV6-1 TGTGCCAGCAATGTAGCGGGAGGGGGTGAGCAGTTCTTC CASNVAGGGEQFF
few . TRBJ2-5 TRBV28 TGTGCCAGCAGGTTGGGGCGAATGGAGACCCAGTACTTC CASRLGRMETQYF
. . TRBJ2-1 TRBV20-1 TGCAGTGCTAGACCCGGACAGAATGAGCAGTTCTTC CSARPGQNEQFF
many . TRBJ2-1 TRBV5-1 TGCGCCAGCAGCTTGGTTTTAGCGGATGAGCAGTTCTTC CASSLVLADEQFF
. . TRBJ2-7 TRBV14 TGTGCCAGCAGCCAAGATTTACTCGCTGCCTCCTACGAGCAGTACTTC CASSQDLLAASYEQYF
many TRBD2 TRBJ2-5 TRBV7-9 TGTGCCAGCAGCTTACCCCCTAGCGGGGGAGGGATGGAGACCCAGTACTTC CASSLPPSGGGMETQYF